These T cell receptor beta chains were read from a single sample in a study of cytomegalovirus exposure and HLA in healthy donors. Generated by immunoSEQ multiplex PCR, the TCRdb table keeps only in-frame clones and is missing some. The sample shows approximately 120,000 clones, roughly 87% of them seen only once. Sequencing used PBMCs. Receptors originate from a woman in her late teens or twenties in good health and CMV-seronegative. The CDR3 runs from the conserved cysteine through the conserved F or W.

TRBV4-3,15,TRBJ2-2,CASGKTSGRTGELFF
TRBV7-2,15,TRBJ1-4,CASSSDPQGLGYLFF
TRBV11-2,11,TRBJ2-5,CASSFSGTQYF
TRBV7-9,16,TRBJ2-7,CASSWTGTGGAYEQYF
TRBV28,16,TRBJ2-1,CASSTPGTSGDNEQFF
TRBV11-1,13,TRBJ1-1,CASSRWEGRMTFF
TRBV28,16,TRBJ2-3,CASSLASGGVTDTQYF
TRBV11-2,15,TRBJ2-1,CASRPPSAYYNEQFF
TRBV7-9,14,TRBJ2-7,CASSPRGLLDEQYF
TRBV2,14,TRBJ1-1,CASKSTGGRTEAFF
TRBV6-6,13,TRBJ2-7,CASSYVASYEQYF
TRBV25-1,14,TRBJ2-1,CASSEMAGGDEQFF
TRBV6-6,15,TRBJ2-1,CASSPPTSSPNEQFF
TRBV27,15,TRBJ1-5,CASSFGGQGGQPQHF
TRBV7-9,15,TRBJ1-3,CASSGTGGSGNTIYF
TRBV11-3,16,TRBJ2-1,CASSPPGGFLYNEQFF
TRBV6-6,16,TRBJ2-5,CASDNSNSGRMKTQYF
TRBV19,18,TRBJ2-2,CASSTRVAGGRRNGELFF
TRBV15,15,TRBJ2-7,CATSREGQGSYEQYF
TRBV30,17,TRBJ1-5,CAWSRDRGDYSNQPQHF
TRBV19,13,TRBJ1-1,CASKGQGVTEAFF
TRBV28,13,TRBJ1-2,CASSLTSWHGYTF
TRBV18,14,TRBJ2-7,CASSPYRGSYEQYF
TRBV6-5,10,TRBJ1-5,CATPKGAQHF
TRBV5-6,15,TRBJ2-1,CASSPISGGIYEQFF
TRBV6-6,12,TRBJ1-1,CASSGQVKEAFF
TRBV11-2,14,TRBJ2-7,CASSLTSVAYEQYF
TRBV7-9,9,TRBJ2-7,CASSLAGFF
TRBV7-6,16,TRBJ1-4,CASTRGRERSNEKLFF
TRBV9,16,TRBJ2-2,CASSVSVITVTGELFF
TRBV6-6,16,TRBJ2-1,CASSWGQGQVSNEQFF
TRBV4-2,15,TRBJ2-1,CASSQDFRGWDEQFF
TRBV7-8,18,TRBJ1-2,CASSPSQGFTGLPFGYTF
TRBV30,14,TRBJ1-1,CAWSVKGLGTEAFF
TRBV14,21,TRBJ2-1,CASSQTWPGTSGFSSYNEQFF